In this sample, the clone carrying this TCR beta chain turned up many times. As yet, its antigen is unknown. TCRdb reprocessed the 5' RACE reads with MiXCR, giving one entry per CDR3 protein. This table has more than 45,000 distinct CDR3 sequences, 3% to 4% appearing once. This sample stems from a study of neurological immune-mediated disorders. As for the study in general: Of about 34 multiple sclerosis patients, some 30 were relapsing-remitting and 3 secondary progressive. Regarding the study as a whole: Among 34 multiple sclerosis patients, 18 had repertoires that phylogenetic grouping placed in one related-CDR3 cluster, a possible signature. Among expanded clones, no CDR3 amino acid sequences were shared across subjects, a pattern suggesting private repertoires in all groups. Association with the multiple sclerosis repertoire cluster was not found for any clinical or MRI feature.

The V gene's germline CDR1 is DFQATT and CDR2 SNEGSKA (reference sequence). This CDR3 spans 14 amino acids. V shed 6 bases, J shed 4 bases, and the junction held 9 bases outside the gene matches. The chain joins TRBV20-1 to TRBJ2-7; 10 nucleotides match TRBD1. The TCR was taken from a woman in her twenties or thirties with multiple sclerosis. Sequenced sample: PBMCs. DNA for the CDR3: TGCAGTGCCACCGGGACAGGGGTATCGTACGAGCAGTACTTC. Translated, it gives CSATGTGVSYEQYF.